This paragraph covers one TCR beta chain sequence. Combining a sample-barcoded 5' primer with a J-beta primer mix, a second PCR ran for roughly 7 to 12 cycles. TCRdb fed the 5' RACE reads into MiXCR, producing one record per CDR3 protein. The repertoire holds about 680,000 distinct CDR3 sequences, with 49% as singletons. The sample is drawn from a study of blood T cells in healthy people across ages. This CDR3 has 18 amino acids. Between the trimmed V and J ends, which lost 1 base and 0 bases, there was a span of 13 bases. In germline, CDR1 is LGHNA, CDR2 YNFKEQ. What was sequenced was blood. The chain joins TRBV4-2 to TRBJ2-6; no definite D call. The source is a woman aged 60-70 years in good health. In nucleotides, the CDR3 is TGTGCCAGCAGCCAAGTCTCCCCAGGCTCCTCTGGGGCCAACGTCCTGACTTTC. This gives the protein CASSQVSPGSSGANVLTF.